This T cell receptor beta chain was captured by sequencing in a study of blood T cell repertoires in COVID-19. The table came from immunoSEQ multiplex PCR; TCRdb's copy has only in-frame clones and leaves some out. The top ten hold under 7.5% of the sample, which has about 80,000 clones, roughly 88% seen once. Germline loops: CDR1 GTSNPN, CDR2 SVGIG (reference sequence). This CDR3 spans 14 amino acids. This rearrangement joins TRBV30 to TRBJ2-3; no definite D call. The material sequenced was peripheral blood. The clonotype was recovered from a woman of 80 years or more with acute or convalescent COVID-19. The chain's CDR3 is CALDGIAYTDTQYF. The CDR3 DNA is TGTGCTCTGGATGGAATAGCCTACACAGATACGCAGTATTTT.